A single sample is the source of the 6 T cell receptor beta chains below, sequenced in a study of cytomegalovirus exposure and HLA in healthy donors. Libraries were prepared by immunoSEQ multiplex PCR; TCRdb keeps only in-frame clonotypes and omits some of them. The sample has 350,000 or so clones, around 86% seen once. Sequenced material: PBMCs. These receptors came from a woman aged 18-29 years in good health and CMV-seronegative.

This chain connects TRBV4-2 to TRBJ2-1; 9 nucleotides line up with TRBD1. The CDR3 is 19 amino acids. Trimming took 4 bases from V and 5 from J; bases not matched to a gene: 18. Germline V CDR1 and CDR2: LGHNA, YNFKEQ. CDR3: CASSLSGQGLLNRDNEQFF. CDR3 bases: TGTGCCAGCAGCCTTTCGGGACAGGGACTTCTGAATCGGGACAATGAGCAGTTCTTC.

V gene TRBV7-8 combines with J gene TRBJ1-5; TRBD1 aligns across 8 bases. The CDR3 covers 14 residues. V lost 6 bases to trimming and J lost 5 bases; unmatched junction nucleotides: 6. Germline-derived CDR1 and CDR2 are SGHVS and FQNEAQ. CDR3 protein: CASSMTGEYQPQHF. Written as DNA, the CDR3 is TGTGCCAGCAGTATGACAGGGGAGTATCAGCCCCAGCATTTT.

There are a few counts of this clone. The V gene is TRBV19, the J gene TRBJ1-5; 8 nucleotides match TRBD1. The CDR3 runs 15 residues. J lost 3 bases, V lost 2 bases, and 3 bases had no gene match. Germline V lookup: CDR1 LNHDA, CDR2 SQIVND (reference sequence). The CDR3 loop reads CASSIRTGYNQPQHF. The CDR3 bases are TGTGCCAGTAGTATAAGGACAGGGTACAATCAGCCCCAGCATTTT.

V gene TRBV5-1 combines with J gene TRBJ2-5; possibly TRBD2 for D (6 bases). Trimming took off 4 bases at V and 4 bases at J, with 11 bases between the two ends. In germline, CDR1 is SGHRS, CDR2 YFSETQ. This CDR3 is 13 amino acids long. The CDR3 DNA reads as TGCGCCAGCAGCCTTACTAGCTTAGAGACCCAGTACTTC. Protein sequence: CASSLTSLETQYF.

The chain uses TRBV6-5 and TRBJ1-2, with 8 bases aligning to TRBD1. CDR3 size: 12 residues. V lost 5 bases and J lost 8; bases outside the gene matches: 4. Germline V gene sequence: CDR1 MNHEY, CDR2 SVGAGI. CDR3 coding DNA: TGTGCCAGCAGTCCGACAGGGGTGGGCTACACCTTC. The encoded protein is CASSPTGVGYTF.

The CDR3 here is CASTPTDSIYEQYF. For the CDR3, the DNA is TGTGCCAGCACCCCAACGGACAGCATCTACGAGCAGTACTTC. The chain has TRBV28 and TRBJ2-7; the D gene is possibly TRBD1 (6 bases). Trimming pared 7 bases from V and 3 bases from J, leaving 16 bases between. Germline CDR1 MDHEN, CDR2 SYDVKM. This CDR3 has 14 residues. Drawing the rest from reference TRBV28 and TRBJ2-7, the complete variable domain is DVKVTQSSRYLVKRTGEKVFLECVQDMDHENMFWYRQDPGLGLRLIYFSYDVKMKEKGDIPEGYSVSREKKERFSLILESASTNQTSMYLCASTPTDSIYEQYFGPGTRLTVT.